A selection of T cell receptor beta chains follows, all from one sample in a study of cytomegalovirus exposure and HLA in healthy donors. TCRdb keeps only in-frame clones here, not all; method: immunoSEQ multiplex PCR. This sample has approximately 160,000 clones, with 84% found just once. The material sequenced was PBMCs. The source is a man younger than 40 in good health and CMV-seropositive. CDR3s include the opening cysteine and the closing phenylalanine or tryptophan. The D gene is left open where the match is weak. For some rows the clone size is stated as once, few or many, or as a class when expanded; others skip it.

j_call,v_call,clone_size,d_call,cdr3_aa
TRBJ2-7,TRBV28,.,TRBD1,CASIQGVSGDEQYF
TRBJ1-1,TRBV10-3,.,.,CAIRTAGSYTEAFF
TRBJ1-5,TRBV7-6,.,TRBD1,CASSLEGDRGNQPQHF
TRBJ2-3,TRBV9,.,.,CASSVEGGASNTQYF
TRBJ1-2,TRBV6-6,.,.,CASSPPPPSGYTF
TRBJ1-1,TRBV11-2,.,TRBD1,CASSFLGGMNTEAFF
TRBJ1-1,TRBV5-6,.,TRBD1,CASSPGTGAAFF
TRBJ1-2,TRBV6-5,few,.,CASSSSRDSNYGYTF
TRBJ2-1,TRBV28,once,.,CASSLLGRGSSYNEQFF
TRBJ1-2,TRBV6-5,.,.,CASSPLGREGGYTF
TRBJ2-7,TRBV5-1,.,.,CASSWTLTGMVDYEQYF